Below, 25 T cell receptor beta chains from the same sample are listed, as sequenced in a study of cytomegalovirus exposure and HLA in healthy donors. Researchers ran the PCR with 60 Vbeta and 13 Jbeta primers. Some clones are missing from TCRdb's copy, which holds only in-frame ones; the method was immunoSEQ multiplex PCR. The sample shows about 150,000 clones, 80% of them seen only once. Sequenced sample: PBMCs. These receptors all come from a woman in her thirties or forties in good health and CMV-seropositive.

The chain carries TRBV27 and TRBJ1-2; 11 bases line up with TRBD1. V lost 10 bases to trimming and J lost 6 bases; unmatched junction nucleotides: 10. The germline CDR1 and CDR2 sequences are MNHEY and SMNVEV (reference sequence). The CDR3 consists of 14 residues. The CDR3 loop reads CATRDRGSYHGYTF. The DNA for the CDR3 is TGTGCCACGCGGGACAGGGGGTCTTATCATGGCTACACCTTC.

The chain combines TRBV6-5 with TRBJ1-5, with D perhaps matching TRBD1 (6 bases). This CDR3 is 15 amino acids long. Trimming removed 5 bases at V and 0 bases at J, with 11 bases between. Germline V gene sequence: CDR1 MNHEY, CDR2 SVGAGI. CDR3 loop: CASSPGTHSNQPQHF. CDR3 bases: TGTGCCAGCAGTCCCGGGACACATAGCAATCAGCCCCAGCATTTT.

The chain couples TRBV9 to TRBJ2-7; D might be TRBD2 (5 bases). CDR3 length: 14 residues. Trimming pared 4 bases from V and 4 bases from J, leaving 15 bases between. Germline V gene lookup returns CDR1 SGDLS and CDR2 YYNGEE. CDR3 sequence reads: CASSPRTDSYEQYF. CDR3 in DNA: TGTGCCAGCAGCCCCAGGACTGACTCTTACGAGCAGTACTTC.

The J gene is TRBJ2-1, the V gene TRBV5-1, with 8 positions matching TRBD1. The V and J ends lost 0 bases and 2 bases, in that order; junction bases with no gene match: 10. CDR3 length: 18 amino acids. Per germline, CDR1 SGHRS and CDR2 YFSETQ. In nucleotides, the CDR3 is TGCGCCAGCAGCTTGGGACCCCCAGGGGGCAGGACCTACAATGAGCAGTTCTTC. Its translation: CASSLGPPGGRTYNEQFF.

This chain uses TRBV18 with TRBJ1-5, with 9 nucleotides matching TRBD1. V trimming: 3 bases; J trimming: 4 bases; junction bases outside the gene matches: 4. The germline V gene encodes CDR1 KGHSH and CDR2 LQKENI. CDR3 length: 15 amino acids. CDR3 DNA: TGTGCCAGCTCACCGAGGACAGGGGAAAATCAGCCCCAGCATTTT. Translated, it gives CASSPRTGENQPQHF.

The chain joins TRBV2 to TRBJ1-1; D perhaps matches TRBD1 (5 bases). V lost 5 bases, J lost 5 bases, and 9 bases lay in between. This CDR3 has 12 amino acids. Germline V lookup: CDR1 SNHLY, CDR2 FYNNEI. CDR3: CASSPGWTEAFF. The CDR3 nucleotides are TGTGCCAGCAGTCCAGGGTGGACTGAAGCTTTCTTT.

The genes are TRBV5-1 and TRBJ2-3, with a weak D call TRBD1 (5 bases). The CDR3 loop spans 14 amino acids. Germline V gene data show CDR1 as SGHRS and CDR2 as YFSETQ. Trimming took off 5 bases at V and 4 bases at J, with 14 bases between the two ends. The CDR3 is CASRKQGYPDTQYF. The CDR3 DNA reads TGCGCCAGCAGGAAGCAGGGTTACCCAGATACGCAGTATTTT. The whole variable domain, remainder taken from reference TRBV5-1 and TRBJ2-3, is KAGVTQTPRYLIKTRGQQVTLSCSPISGHRSVSWYQQTPGQGLQFLFEYFSETQRNKGNFPGRFSGRQFSNSRSEMNVSTLELGDSALYLCASRKQGYPDTQYFGPGTRLTVL.

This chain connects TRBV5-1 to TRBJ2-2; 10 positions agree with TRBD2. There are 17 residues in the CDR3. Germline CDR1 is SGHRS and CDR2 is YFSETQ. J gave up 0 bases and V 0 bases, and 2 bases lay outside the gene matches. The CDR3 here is CASSLVLAGANTGELFF. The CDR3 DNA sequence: TGCGCCAGCAGCTTGGTGCTAGCGGGAGCGAACACCGGGGAGCTGTTTTTT.

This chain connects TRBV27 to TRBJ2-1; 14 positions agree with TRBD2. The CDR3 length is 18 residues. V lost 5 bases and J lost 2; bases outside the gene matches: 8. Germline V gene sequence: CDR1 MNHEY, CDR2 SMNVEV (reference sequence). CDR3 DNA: TGTGCCAGCAGTCTCCTGACGACTAGCGGGAGGGCCTACAATGAGCAGTTCTTC. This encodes CASSLLTTSGRAYNEQFF.

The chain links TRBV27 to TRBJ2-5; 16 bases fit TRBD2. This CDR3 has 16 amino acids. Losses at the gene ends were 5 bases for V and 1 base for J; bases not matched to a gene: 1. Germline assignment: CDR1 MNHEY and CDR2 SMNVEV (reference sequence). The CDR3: CASSGTSGGVQETQYF. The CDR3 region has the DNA TGTGCCAGCAGTGGGACTAGCGGGGGGGTCCAAGAGACCCAGTACTTC.

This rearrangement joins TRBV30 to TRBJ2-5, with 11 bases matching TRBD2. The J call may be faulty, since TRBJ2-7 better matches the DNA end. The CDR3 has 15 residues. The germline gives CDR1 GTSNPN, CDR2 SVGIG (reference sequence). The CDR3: CAWSAPSGRRYEQYF. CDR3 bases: TGTGCCTGGAGTGCCCCTAGCGGGAGGAGGTACGAGCAGTACTTC.

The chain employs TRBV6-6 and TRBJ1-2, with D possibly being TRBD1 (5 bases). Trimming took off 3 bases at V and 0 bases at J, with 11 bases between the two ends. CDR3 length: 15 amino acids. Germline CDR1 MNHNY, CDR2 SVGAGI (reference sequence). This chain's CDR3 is CASSYPGGANYGYTF. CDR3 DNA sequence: TGTGCCAGCAGTTATCCGGGGGGAGCTAACTATGGCTACACCTTC.

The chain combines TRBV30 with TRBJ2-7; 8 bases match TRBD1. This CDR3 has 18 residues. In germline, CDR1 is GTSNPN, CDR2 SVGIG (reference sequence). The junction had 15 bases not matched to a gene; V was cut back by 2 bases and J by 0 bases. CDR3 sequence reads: CAWSSGQELRWDSYEQYF. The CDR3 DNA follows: TGTGCCTGGAGTTCGGGACAGGAACTTCGGTGGGACTCCTACGAGCAGTACTTC. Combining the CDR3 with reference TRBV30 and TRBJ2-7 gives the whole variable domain SQTIHQWPATLVQPVGSPLSLECTVEGTSNPNLYWYRQAAGRGLQLLFYSVGIGQISSEVPQNLSASRPQDRQFILSSKKLLLSDSGFYLCAWSSGQELRWDSYEQYFGPGTRLTVT.

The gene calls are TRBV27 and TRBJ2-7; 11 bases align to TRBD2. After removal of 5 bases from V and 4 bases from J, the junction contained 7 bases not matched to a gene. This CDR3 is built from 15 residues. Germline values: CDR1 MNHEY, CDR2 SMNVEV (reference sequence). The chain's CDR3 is CASSITSGSRYEQYF. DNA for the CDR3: TGTGCCAGCAGTATCACTAGCGGGAGTCGGTACGAGCAGTACTTC.

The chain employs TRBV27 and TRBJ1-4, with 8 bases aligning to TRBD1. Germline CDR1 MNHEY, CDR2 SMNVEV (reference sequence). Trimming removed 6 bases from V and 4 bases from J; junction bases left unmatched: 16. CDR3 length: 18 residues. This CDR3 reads CASRTSWGTGDGNEKLFF. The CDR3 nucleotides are TGTGCCAGCAGGACATCATGGGGGACAGGAGATGGTAATGAAAAACTGTTTTTT.

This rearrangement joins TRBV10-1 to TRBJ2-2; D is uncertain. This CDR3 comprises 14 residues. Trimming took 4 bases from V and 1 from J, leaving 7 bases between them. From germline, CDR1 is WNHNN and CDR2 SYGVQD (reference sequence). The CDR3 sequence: CASSVSLNTGELFF. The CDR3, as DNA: TGCGCCAGCAGTGTAAGCTTGAACACCGGGGAGCTGTTTTTT.

The CDR3 region has the DNA TGTGCCAGCAGCCGGACTAGCGGCGATACGCAGTATTTT. Translated, it gives CASSRTSGDTQYF. V gene TRBV5-6 combines with J gene TRBJ2-3; TRBD2 agrees at 10 bases. CDR3 length: 13 amino acids. CDR1 and CDR2 from the germline V gene are SGHDT and YYEEEE. Trimming at V came to 4 bases and at J to 6 bases, leaving 2 bases not matched to a gene.

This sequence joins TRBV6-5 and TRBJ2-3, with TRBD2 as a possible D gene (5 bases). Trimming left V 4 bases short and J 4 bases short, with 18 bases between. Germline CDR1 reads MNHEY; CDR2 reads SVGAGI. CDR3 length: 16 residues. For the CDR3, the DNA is TGTGCCAGCAGTTTCGAGGGCAAATTTGGGTCAGATACGCAGTATTTT. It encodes CASSFEGKFGSDTQYF.

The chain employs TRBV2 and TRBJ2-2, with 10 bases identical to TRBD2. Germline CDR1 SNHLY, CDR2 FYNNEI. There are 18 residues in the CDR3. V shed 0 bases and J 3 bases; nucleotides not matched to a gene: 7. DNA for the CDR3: TGTGCCAGCAGTGAAGCGGAGAGCCTAGCGGGAGACACCGGGGAGCTGTTTTTT. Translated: CASSEAESLAGDTGELFF.

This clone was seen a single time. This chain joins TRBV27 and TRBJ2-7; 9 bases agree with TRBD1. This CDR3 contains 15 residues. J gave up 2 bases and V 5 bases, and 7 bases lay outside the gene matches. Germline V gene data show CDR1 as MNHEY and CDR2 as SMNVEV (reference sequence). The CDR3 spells CASSNVGTGTYEQYF. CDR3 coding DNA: TGTGCCAGCAGTAACGTCGGGACAGGGACCTACGAGCAGTACTTC.

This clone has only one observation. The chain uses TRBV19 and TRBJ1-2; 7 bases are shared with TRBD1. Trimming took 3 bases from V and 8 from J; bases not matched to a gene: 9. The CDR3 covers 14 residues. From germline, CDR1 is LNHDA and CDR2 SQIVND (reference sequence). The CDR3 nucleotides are TGTGCCAGTAGTATGGCCGACAGGGCGCGAGGCTACACCTTC. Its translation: CASSMADRARGYTF.

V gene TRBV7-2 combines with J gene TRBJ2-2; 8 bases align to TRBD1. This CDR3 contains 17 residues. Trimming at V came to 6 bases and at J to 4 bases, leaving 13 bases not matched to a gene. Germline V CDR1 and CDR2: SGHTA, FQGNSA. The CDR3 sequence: CASSSKSGGMATGELFF. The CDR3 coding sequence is TGTGCCAGCAGTTCTAAATCAGGGGGCATGGCCACCGGGGAGCTGTTTTTT.

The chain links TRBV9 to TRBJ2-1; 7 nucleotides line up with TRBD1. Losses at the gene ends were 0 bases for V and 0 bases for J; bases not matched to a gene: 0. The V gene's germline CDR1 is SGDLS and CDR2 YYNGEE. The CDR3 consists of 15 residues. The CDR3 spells CASSVGTGSYNEQFF. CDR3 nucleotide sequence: TGTGCCAGCAGCGTAGGGACAGGCTCCTACAATGAGCAGTTCTTC.

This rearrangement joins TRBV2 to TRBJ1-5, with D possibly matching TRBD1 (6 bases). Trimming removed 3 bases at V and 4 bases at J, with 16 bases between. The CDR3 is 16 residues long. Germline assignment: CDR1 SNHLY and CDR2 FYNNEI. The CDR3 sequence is CASSDSPGDANQPQHF. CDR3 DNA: TGTGCCAGCAGTGATAGCCCAGGGGATGCAAATCAGCCCCAGCATTTT.

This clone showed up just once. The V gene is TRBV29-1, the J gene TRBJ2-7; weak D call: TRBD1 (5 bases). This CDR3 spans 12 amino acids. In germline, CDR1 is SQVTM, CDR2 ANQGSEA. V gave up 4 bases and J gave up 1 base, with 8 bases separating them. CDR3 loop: CSVGRTSYEQYF. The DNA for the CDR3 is TGCAGCGTTGGCAGGACATCCTACGAGCAGTACTTC.